Listed below are T cell receptor beta chains from one sample, sequenced in a study of blood T cells in healthy people across ages. MiXCR, run by TCRdb on the 5' RACE reads, gives a single entry per CDR3 protein. The data contain roughly 900,000 distinct CDR3 sequences, 40% to 60% of them seen just once; the ten biggest clones take up under 15%. The material sequenced was blood. The source is a man under 40 in good health. The CDR3 runs from the conserved cysteine through the conserved F or W. The D gene is left open where the match is weak. Only some rows state a clone size, as once, few, many or a class for expanded clones.

clone size	V gene	CDR3 length	J gene	D gene	CDR3 DNA	CDR3 protein
NA	TRBV21-1	15	TRBJ2-3	NA	TGTGCCAGCAGCAAAGCGCGCCAGGGGGGGAATACGCAGTATTTT	CASSKARQGGNTQYF
NA	TRBV2	14	TRBJ1-1	NA	TGTGCCAGCAGAACAGGGTATCGGGACACTGAAGCTTTCTTT	CASRTGYRDTEAFF
few	TRBV7-9	17	TRBJ1-1	NA	TGTGCCAGCAGCCCTGGTGGGGGACAAGGTCGAAAGACTGAAGCTTTCTTT	CASSPGGGQGRKTEAFF
NA	TRBV6-5	13	TRBJ1-1	NA	TGTGCCAGCAGTTCCCGGTTGAGCACTGAAGCTTTCTTT	CASSSRLSTEAFF
NA	TRBV7-8	14	TRBJ2-7	TRBD1	TGTGCCAGCAGCTTGCTAGACACAGGGGGCGAGCAGTACTTC	CASSLLDTGGEQYF
NA	TRBV20-1	15	TRBJ1-5	NA	TGCAGTGCTAGTCTGGACACCTTAAAGGATCAGCCCCAGCATTTT	CSASLDTLKDQPQHF
NA	TRBV24-1	16	TRBJ2-6	NA	TGTGCCACCAGTGACCCCCGGGACACTGGGGCCAACGTCCTGACTTTC	CATSDPRDTGANVLTF
few	TRBV9	12	TRBJ2-4	NA	TGTGCCAGCAGCGCCGGTGGTGTCATTCAGTACTTC	CASSAGGVIQYF
NA	TRBV24-1	15	TRBJ2-5	TRBD2	TGTGCCACCAGTGCCGTCGCTAGCGGGATCAAGGAGCAGTACTTC	CATSAVASGIKEQYF
NA	TRBV7-9	15	TRBJ2-1	TRBD2	TGTGCCAGCAGCCATCGGACTAGCGGGGGAAATGAGCAGTTCTTC	CASSHRTSGGNEQFF
few	TRBV11-3	11	TRBJ2-1	NA	TGTGCCAGCAGCCGCTCAAGGGAGCAGTTCTTC	CASSRSREQFF
NA	TRBV20-1	12	TRBJ2-3	NA	TGCAGTGCTAGAGATACCACAGATACGCAGTATTTT	CSARDTTDTQYF
NA	TRBV7-8	17	TRBJ2-3	TRBD2	TGTGCCAGCAGCTTCGTTTTAGGACTAGCTAGCACAGATACGCAGTATTTT	CASSFVLGLASTDTQYF
many	TRBV29-1	12	TRBJ2-7	TRBD1	TGCAGCGGGGGACAGAATACCTACGAGCAGTACTTC	CSGGQNTYEQYF
many	TRBV4-1	13	TRBJ2-7	NA	TGCGCCAGCAGCCAAGATCGGAGGGACGAGCAGTACTTC	CASSQDRRDEQYF
NA	TRBV7-9	14	TRBJ1-1	TRBD1	TGTGCCAGCAGCTTAGCGGACAGGGCCACTGAAGCTTTCTTT	CASSLADRATEAFF
NA	TRBV20-1	18	TRBJ1-5	TRBD1	TGCAGTGCTAGAGATATAAAAGGGGGCGAGTGGGGCAATCAGCCCCAGCATTTT	CSARDIKGGEWGNQPQHF
NA	TRBV24-1	16	TRBJ2-5	TRBD1	TGTGCCACCAGTGACCCTACTAACAGGGGTGAGAAGACCCAGTACTTC	CATSDPTNRGEKTQYF
NA	TRBV27	13	TRBJ2-1	TRBD2	TGTGCCAGCAGTTGGCTAGCGGGCTTAGAGCAGTTCTTC	CASSWLAGLEQFF
NA	TRBV7-9	16	TRBJ2-5	NA	TGTGCCAGCAGCTTCTCCTCGGGGGGCATGAAAGAGACCCAGTACTTC	CASSFSSGGMKETQYF
few	TRBV3-1	16	TRBJ2-7	TRBD1	TGTGCCAGCAGCCAAGTATTTACAGGGGCGACGGGCGAGCAGTACTTC	CASSQVFTGATGEQYF
few	TRBV7-2	16	TRBJ2-2	NA	TGTGCCAGCAGCTTAGCGCGGGGGCCGAACACCGGGGAGCTGTTTTTT	CASSLARGPNTGELFF
NA	TRBV19	18	TRBJ2-4	TRBD1	TGTGCCAGTAGTCAGTTCCGTTGGGGACAGAGTATCAAAAACATTCAGTACTTC	CASSQFRWGQSIKNIQYF
NA	TRBV29-1	17	TRBJ1-2	TRBD1	TGCAGCGTTGAAGGTCGGGACAGGGTATCGGGAAACTATGGCTACACCTTC	CSVEGRDRVSGNYGYTF
NA	TRBV5-5	12	TRBJ2-7	NA	TGTGCCAGCAGCATTGGACTGTACGAGCAGTACTTC	CASSIGLYEQYF
NA	TRBV29-1	13	TRBJ2-5	NA	TGCAGCGTTGCTTTAATAGGGAAAGAGACCCAGTACTTC	CSVALIGKETQYF
NA	TRBV6-1	16	TRBJ2-6	NA	TGTGCCAGCAGTGAAGCCAGAGGGACTGGGGCCAACGTCCTGACTTTC	CASSEARGTGANVLTF
few	TRBV20-1	13	TRBJ1-5	NA	TGCAGTGCCGCCCCGGCAGCGAATCAGCCCCAGCATTTT	CSAAPAANQPQHF
NA	TRBV3-1	17	TRBJ2-3	NA	TGTGCCAGCAGCCAAGCCGCCGGCAGGGTCATCCCAGATACGCAGTATTTT	CASSQAAGRVIPDTQYF
NA	TRBV4-1	14	TRBJ2-7	NA	TGCGCCAGCAGCCCCGAAGTCCCCTCCCACGAGCAGTACTTC	CASSPEVPSHEQYF
NA	TRBV4-1	13	TRBJ2-1	TRBD2	TGCGCCAGCAGCCGTGGGAGGGTGGGTGAGCAGTTCTTC	CASSRGRVGEQFF
many	TRBV4-2	17	TRBJ1-4	TRBD1	TGTGCCAGCAGCCAAGGTCTAGGGGGCGGAACTAATGAAAAACTGTTTTTT	CASSQGLGGGTNEKLFF
few	TRBV10-3	13	TRBJ1-5	NA	TGTGCCATCAGTGGAAACAACAATCAGCCCCAGCATTTT	CAISGNNNQPQHF
few	TRBV20-1	15	TRBJ1-1	NA	TGCAGTGCTAGAGATATGACAGAAGTGCGGACTGAAGCTTTCTTT	CSARDMTEVRTEAFF
NA	TRBV7-2	11	TRBJ2-1	NA	TGTGCCAGCAGCTTTGCGCCGGAGCAGTTCTTC	CASSFAPEQFF
few	TRBV7-2	16	TRBJ1-5	NA	TGTGCCAGCAGCTTAAACTCGCCCGGGGGGAATCAGCCCCAGCATTTT	CASSLNSPGGNQPQHF
NA	TRBV12-3/TRBV12-4	16	TRBJ2-6	NA	TGTGCCAGCTCTGCACAGAAAGCGTCTGGGGCCAACGTCCTGACTTTC	CASSAQKASGANVLTF
NA	TRBV12-3/TRBV12-4	15	TRBJ2-1	TRBD2	TGTGCCAGCAGCCCTAAGCGGGGGAGATTAAATGAGCAGTTCTTC	CASSPKRGRLNEQFF
NA	TRBV3-1	16	TRBJ1-2	TRBD1	TGTGCCAGCAGCCAAGGCCCCGGGACAGGGGCTTATGGCTACACCTTC	CASSQGPGTGAYGYTF
NA	TRBV6-2/TRBV6-3	15	TRBJ2-7	NA	TGTGTCAGCAGACATCGGACGGGAAGCTCCTACGAGCAGTACTTC	CVSRHRTGSSYEQYF
NA	TRBV20-1	16	TRBJ1-6	NA	TGCAGTGCTAGAGATCGCTACAGGGTCCTTAATTCACCCCTCCACTTT	CSARDRYRVLNSPLHF
NA	TRBV7-2	15	TRBJ2-3	NA	TGTGCCAGCAGCAAGAGGGGTAGCCCCCCAGATACGCAGTATTTT	CASSKRGSPPDTQYF
NA	TRBV10-3	14	TRBJ1-6	NA	TGTGCCATCAGTGTCTCGGTAGAGCATTCACCCCTCCACTTT	CAISVSVEHSPLHF
NA	TRBV12-3/TRBV12-4	15	TRBJ2-1	NA	TGTGCCAGCACCTCGTCTGGGGCCTACTACAATGAGCAGTTCTTC	CASTSSGAYYNEQFF
NA	TRBV4-1	14	TRBJ2-5	TRBD2	TGCGCCAGCAGCCAAGATGGACTAGAGGAGACCCAGTACTTC	CASSQDGLEETQYF
few	TRBV28	15	TRBJ2-5	TRBD1	TGTGCCAGCAGTTCCCTCGGACAGGCTCAAGAGACCCAGTACTTC	CASSSLGQAQETQYF
NA	TRBV15	15	TRBJ1-2	TRBD1	TGTGCCACCAGCTCCTCACGGGACAGCATTTATGGCTACACCTTC	CATSSSRDSIYGYTF
few	TRBV7-2	15	TRBJ2-7	TRBD2	TGTGCCAGCAGCTTAAATGGCGGGGGGGCCTACGAGCAGTACTTC	CASSLNGGGAYEQYF
once	TRBV4-1	15	TRBJ2-7	NA	TGCGCCAGCAGCCAGGAGGTTTCTTCCGGTTGGGAGCAGTACTTC	CASSQEVSSGWEQYF
NA	TRBV7-9	13	TRBJ2-7	NA	TGTGCCAGCAGCTTACCAGGGCAGAATGAGCAGTACTTC	CASSLPGQNEQYF
NA	TRBV5-1	15	TRBJ2-3	NA	TGCGCCAGCAGGGTAAGCGGGCCAACTGCAGATACGCAGTATTTT	CASRVSGPTADTQYF
NA	TRBV4-1	17	TRBJ2-3	TRBD2	TGCGCCAGCAGCCAAGGAGGGACTAGCGTCCTCACAGATACGCAGTATTTT	CASSQGGTSVLTDTQYF
few	TRBV7-2	16	TRBJ1-5	TRBD1	TGTGCCAGCAGCCCAGGCGGGACAGTTTCTCGGCAGCCCCAGCATTTT	CASSPGGTVSRQPQHF
NA	TRBV7-9	15	TRBJ1-6	NA	TGTGCCAGCAGCTTAAATGGGGACGGTAATTCACCCCTCCACTTT	CASSLNGDGNSPLHF
NA	TRBV6-1	15	TRBJ1-2	TRBD1	TGTGCCAGCAGTGGGAGGACAGGAGCTAACTATGGCTACACCTTC	CASSGRTGANYGYTF
NA	TRBV28	15	TRBJ2-1	TRBD2	TGTGCCAGCAGGAGGACTAGCGGGGGTTGGGATGAGCAGTTCTTC	CASRRTSGGWDEQFF
NA	TRBV29-1	11	TRBJ1-4	NA	TGCAGCGTTGAAACAGGGGAAAAACTGTTTTTT	CSVETGEKLFF
NA	TRBV20-1	15	TRBJ2-5	TRBD1	TGCAGTGCTAGAGATCAGAGGGGGCGCCAAGAGACCCAGTACTTC	CSARDQRGRQETQYF
NA	TRBV7-3	14	TRBJ2-3	TRBD2	TGTGCCAGCAGCTTGCGGGGGGACACAGATACGCAGTATTTT	CASSLRGDTDTQYF